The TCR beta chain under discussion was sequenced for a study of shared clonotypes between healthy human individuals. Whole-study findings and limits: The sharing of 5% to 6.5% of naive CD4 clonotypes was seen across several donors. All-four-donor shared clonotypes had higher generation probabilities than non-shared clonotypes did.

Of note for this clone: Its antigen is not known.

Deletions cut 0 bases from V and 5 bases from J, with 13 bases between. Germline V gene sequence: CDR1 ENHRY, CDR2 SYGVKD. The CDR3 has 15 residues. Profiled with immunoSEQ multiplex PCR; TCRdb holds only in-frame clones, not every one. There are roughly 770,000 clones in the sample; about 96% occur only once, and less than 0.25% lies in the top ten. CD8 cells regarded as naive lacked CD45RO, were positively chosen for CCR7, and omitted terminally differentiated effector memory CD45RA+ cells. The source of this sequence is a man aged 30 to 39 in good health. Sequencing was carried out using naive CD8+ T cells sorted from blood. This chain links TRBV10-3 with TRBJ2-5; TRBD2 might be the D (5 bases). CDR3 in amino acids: CAISESPEGRETQYF. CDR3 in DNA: TGTGCCATCAGTGAGTCTCCAGAGGGTAGGGAGACCCAGTACTTC.